This T cell receptor (beta chain) appears in the sequencing data of a study of T-cell memory formation after mild COVID-19. TCRdb called the 5' RACE reads again in MiXCR, with one record for every CDR3 protein. The top ten hold 2% to 2.5% of the sample, which has about 270,000 distinct CDR3 sequences, 15% seen once. This clonotype was observed a few times. The junction had 6 bases not matched to a gene; V was cut back by 2 bases and J by 6 bases. The CDR3 is 15 amino acids. Germline values: CDR1 SGHTA, CDR2 FQGTGA. The chain links TRBV7-3 to TRBJ2-1, with 8 bases aligning to TRBD2. Material for sequencing was PBMCs or a T cell subset sorted from them (not recorded which). This receptor was taken from an adult woman who had mild COVID-19 (a few samples of this study predate the infection). Cell type and time point are not known. The CDR3 DNA sequence: TGTGCCAGCAGCTTAGTCAGCGGGGGTGCCAATGAGCAGTTCTTC. It yields the protein CASSLVSGGANEQFF.